The sequence of this TCR beta chain was determined in a study of beta chain features in type 1 diabetes. Study-level findings and limits: Within each of all four CD4+ subsets, Type 1 diabetes patients had TCRB CDR3s that were moderately but significantly shorter. A closer apparent resemblance between naive, central memory and Treg TCRB repertoires was seen in patients than in healthy donors.

The CDR3 is made up of 15 amino acids. CDR1 SGHAT and CDR2 FQNNGV come from the germline V gene. V was cut by 5 bases and J by 6 bases, with 20 bases left in between. Isolated RNA was reverse transcribed in full, so expressed TCRB transcripts were sequenced. Deep immunoSEQ sequencing covered naive, central memory and regulatory T cell samples. Libraries were prepared by immunoSEQ multiplex PCR; TCRdb keeps only in-frame clonotypes and omits some of them. The sample lists about 150,000 clones; around 7.8% were seen once. A few counts support this clone. Antigen: not known. Sequences were obtained from central memory CD4+ T cells from blood. This TCR derives from a woman aged 40 to 55 with type 1 diabetes. The chain links TRBV11-2 to TRBJ2-7; D possibly corresponds to TRBD1 (6 bases). CDR3 bases: TGTGCCAGCAGCCATTTGACAGGTGGTCCGCTCGAGCAGTACTTC. Encoded protein: CASSHLTGGPLEQYF.